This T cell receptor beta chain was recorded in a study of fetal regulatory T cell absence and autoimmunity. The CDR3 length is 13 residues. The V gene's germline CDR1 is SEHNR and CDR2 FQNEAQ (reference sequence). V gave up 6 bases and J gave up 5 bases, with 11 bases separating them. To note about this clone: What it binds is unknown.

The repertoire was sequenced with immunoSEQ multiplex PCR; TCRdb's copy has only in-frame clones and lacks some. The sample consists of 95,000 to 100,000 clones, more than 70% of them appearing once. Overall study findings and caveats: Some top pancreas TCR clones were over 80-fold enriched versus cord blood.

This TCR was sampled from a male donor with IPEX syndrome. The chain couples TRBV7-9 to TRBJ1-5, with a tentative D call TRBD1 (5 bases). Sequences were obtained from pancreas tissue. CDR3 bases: TGTGCCAGCAGTACAGGTTATGATCAGCCCCAGCATTTT. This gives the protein CASSTGYDQPQHF. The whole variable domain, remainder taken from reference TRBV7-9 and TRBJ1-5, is DTGVSQNPRHKITKRGQNVTFRCDPISEHNRLYWYRQTLGQGPEFLTYFQNEAQLEKSRLLSDRFSAERPKGSFSTLEIQRTEQGDSAMYLCASSTGYDQPQHFGDGTRLSIL.